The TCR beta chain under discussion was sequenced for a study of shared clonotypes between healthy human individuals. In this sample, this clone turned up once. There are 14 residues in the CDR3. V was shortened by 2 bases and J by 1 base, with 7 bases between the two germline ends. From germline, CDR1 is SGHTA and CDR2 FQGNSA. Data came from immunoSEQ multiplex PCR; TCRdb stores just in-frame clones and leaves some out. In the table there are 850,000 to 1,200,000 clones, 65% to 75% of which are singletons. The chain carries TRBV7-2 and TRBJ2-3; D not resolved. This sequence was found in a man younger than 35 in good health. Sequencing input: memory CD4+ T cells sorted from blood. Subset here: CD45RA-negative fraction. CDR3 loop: CASSLTGRTDTQYF. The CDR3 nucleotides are TGTGCCAGCAGCTTAACGGGCCGCACAGATACGCAGTATTTT.